This TCR beta chain was profiled in a study of blood T cell repertoires in COVID-19. Study details: The United States, Italy and Spain were the sources of the acute and convalescent COVID-19 samples. PBMCs, B-cell-depleted T cells, or T cells were the source of the cDNA or gDNA that made up the material.

This clone turned up a few times. In the authors' workflow: Reference gene primer amplification gave estimated nucleated cell counts. Libraries were prepared by immunoSEQ multiplex PCR; TCRdb keeps only in-frame clonotypes and omits some of them. V and J calls and clone size come straight from that table; D and trimming were deduced from the DNA. The sample includes about 120,000 clones, around 86% seen only once; the top ten take roughly 29%. The germline V gene has CDR1 GTSNPN and CDR2 SVGIG (reference sequence). The trim removed 2 bases at V and 0 bases at J, leaving 2 bases unmatched. There are 15 residues in the CDR3.

This sequence was found in a woman in her seventies with acute or convalescent COVID-19. What was sequenced was peripheral blood. This rearrangement joins TRBV30 to TRBJ1-5; 9 nucleotides agree with TRBD1. This CDR3 is CAWSSGQGSNQPQHF. The DNA of the CDR3 is TGTGCCTGGAGTTCGGGACAGGGTAGCAATCAGCCCCAGCATTTT.